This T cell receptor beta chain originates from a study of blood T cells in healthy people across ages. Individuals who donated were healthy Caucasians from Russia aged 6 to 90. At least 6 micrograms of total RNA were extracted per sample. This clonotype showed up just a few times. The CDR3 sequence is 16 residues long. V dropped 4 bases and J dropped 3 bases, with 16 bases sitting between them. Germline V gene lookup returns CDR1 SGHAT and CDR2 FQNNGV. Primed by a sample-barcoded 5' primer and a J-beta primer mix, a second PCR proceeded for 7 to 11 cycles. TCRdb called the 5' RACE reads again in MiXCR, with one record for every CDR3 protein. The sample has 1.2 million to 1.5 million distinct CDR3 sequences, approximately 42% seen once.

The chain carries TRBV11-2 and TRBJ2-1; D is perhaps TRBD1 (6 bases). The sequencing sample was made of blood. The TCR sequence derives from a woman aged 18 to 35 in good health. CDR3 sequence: CASSSRRPGDYNEQFF. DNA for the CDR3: TGTGCCAGCAGCTCCCGCAGGCCAGGGGACTACAATGAGCAGTTCTTC. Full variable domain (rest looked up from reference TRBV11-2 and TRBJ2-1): EAGVAQSPRYKIIEKRQSVAFWCNPISGHATLYWYQQILGQGPKLLIQFQNNGVVDDSQLPKDRFSAERLKGVDSTLKIQPAKLEDSAVYLCASSSRRPGDYNEQFFGPGTRLTVL.